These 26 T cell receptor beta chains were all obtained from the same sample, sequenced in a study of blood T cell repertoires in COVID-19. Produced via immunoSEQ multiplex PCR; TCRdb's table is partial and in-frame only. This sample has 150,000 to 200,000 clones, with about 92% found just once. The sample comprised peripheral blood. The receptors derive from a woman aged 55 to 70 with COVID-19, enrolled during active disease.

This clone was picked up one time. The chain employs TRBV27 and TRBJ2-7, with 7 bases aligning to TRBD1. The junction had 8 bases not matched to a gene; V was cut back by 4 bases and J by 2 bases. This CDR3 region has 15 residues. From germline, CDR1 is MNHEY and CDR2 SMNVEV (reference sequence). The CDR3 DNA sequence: TGTGCCAGCAGTTCGGACAGGCTTGTACCCTACGAGCAGTACTTC. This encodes CASSSDRLVPYEQYF.

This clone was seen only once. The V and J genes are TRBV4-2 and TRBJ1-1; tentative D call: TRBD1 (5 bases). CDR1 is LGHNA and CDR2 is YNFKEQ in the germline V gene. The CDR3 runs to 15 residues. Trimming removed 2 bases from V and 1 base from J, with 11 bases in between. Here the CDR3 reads CASSQSDTGNTEAFF. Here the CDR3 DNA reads TGTGCCAGCAGCCAATCGGACACCGGGAACACTGAAGCTTTCTTT.

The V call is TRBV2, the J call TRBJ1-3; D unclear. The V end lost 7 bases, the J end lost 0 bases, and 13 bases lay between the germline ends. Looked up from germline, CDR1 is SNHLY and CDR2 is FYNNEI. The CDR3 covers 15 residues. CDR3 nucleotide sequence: TGTGCCAGCACCCGAGCCTATATCTCTGGAAACACCATATATTTT. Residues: CASTRAYISGNTIYF.

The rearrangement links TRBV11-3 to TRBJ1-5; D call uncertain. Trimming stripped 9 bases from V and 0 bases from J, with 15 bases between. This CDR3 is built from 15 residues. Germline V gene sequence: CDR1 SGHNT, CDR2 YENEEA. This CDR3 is CARASDLPSNQPQHF. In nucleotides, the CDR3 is TGTGCCAGAGCCTCCGACTTGCCTAGCAATCAGCCCCAGCATTTT.

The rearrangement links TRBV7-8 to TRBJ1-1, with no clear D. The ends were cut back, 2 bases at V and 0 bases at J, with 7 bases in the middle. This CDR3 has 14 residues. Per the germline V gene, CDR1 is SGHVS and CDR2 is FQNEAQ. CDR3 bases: TGTGCCAGCAGCTTATTAAATCTGAACACTGAAGCTTTCTTT. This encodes CASSLLNLNTEAFF.

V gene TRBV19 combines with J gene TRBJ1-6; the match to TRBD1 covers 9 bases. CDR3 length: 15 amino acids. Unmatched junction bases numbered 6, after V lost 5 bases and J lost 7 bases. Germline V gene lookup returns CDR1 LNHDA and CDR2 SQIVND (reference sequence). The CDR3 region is CASSLVTGGNSPLHF. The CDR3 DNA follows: TGTGCCAGTAGTTTGGTGACAGGGGGAAATTCACCCCTCCACTTT.

The CDR3 reads CATGRTGGVQGYTF. The DNA of the CDR3 is TGTGCCACCGGTCGGACAGGGGGCGTGCAGGGCTACACCTTC. The chain uses TRBV24-1 and TRBJ1-2; 11 bases fit TRBD1. The germline CDR1 and CDR2 sequences are KGHDR and SFDVKD. With 9 bases clipped from V and 8 bases from J, the junction kept 10 bases outside the gene matches. This CDR3 has 14 residues.

The CDR3 DNA sequence: TGTGCCAGCAGCTTTTTGGACAGGGGGTTAGGCTACACCTTC. Translated, it gives CASSFLDRGLGYTF. V usage is TRBV5-8 and J usage is TRBJ1-2, with 10 bases identical to TRBD1. Germline V gene lookup returns CDR1 SGHTS and CDR2 YDEGEE. With V trimmed by 2 bases and J by 8 bases, 6 bases remained unmatched. The CDR3 covers 14 residues.

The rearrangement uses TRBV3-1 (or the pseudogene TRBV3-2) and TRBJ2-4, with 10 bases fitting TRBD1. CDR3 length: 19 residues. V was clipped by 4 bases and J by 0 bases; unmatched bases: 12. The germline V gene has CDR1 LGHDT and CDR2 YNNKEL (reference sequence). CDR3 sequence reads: CASSRGRDRGTVAKNIQYF. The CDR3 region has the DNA TGTGCCAGCAGCCGGGGCCGGGACAGGGGCACAGTAGCCAAAAACATTCAGTACTTC.

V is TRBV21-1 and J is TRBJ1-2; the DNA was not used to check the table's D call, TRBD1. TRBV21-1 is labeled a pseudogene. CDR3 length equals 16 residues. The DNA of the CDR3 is TGTGCCAGCAGCAACCCTCTGACAGGGCTCGACGATGGCTACACCTTC. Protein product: CASSNPLTGLDDGYTF.

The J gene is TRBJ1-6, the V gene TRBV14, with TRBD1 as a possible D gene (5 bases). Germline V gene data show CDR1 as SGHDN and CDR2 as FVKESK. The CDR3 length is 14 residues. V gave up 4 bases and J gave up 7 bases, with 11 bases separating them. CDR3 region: CASSPGGRNSPLHF. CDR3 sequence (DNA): TGTGCCAGCAGCCCGGGGGGAAGAAATTCACCCCTCCACTTT.

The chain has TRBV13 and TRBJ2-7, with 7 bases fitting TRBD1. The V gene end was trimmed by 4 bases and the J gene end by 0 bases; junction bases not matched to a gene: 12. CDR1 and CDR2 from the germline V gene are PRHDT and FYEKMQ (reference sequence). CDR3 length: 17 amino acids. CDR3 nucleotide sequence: TGTGCCAGCAGCTCCCATACCGGACAGGCGCTCTCCTACGAGCAGTACTTC. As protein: CASSSHTGQALSYEQYF. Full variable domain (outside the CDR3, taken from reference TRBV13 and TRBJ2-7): AAGVIQSPRHLIKEKRETATLKCYPIPRHDTVYWYQQGPGQDPQFLISFYEKMQSDKGSIPDRFSAQQFSDYHSELNMSSLELGDSALYFCASSSHTGQALSYEQYFGPGTRLTVT.

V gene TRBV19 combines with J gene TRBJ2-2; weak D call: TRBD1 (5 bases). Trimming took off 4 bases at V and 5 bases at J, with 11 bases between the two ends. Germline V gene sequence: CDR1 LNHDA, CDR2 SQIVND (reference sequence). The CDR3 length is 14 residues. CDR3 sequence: CASSTQKGTGELFF. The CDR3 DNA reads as TGTGCCAGTAGTACCCAGAAGGGGACCGGGGAGCTGTTTTTT.

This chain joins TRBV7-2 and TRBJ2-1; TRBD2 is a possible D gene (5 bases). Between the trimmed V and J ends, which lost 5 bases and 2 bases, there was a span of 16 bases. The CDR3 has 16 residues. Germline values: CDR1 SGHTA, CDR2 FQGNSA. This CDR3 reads CASSLRGAGTYNEQFF. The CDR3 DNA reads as TGTGCCAGCAGCCTCCGAGGCGCGGGTACCTACAATGAGCAGTTCTTC.

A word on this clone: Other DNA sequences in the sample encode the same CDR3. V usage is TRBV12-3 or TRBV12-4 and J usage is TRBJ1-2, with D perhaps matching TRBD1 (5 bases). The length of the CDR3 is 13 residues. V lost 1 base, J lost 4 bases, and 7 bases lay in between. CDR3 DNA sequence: TGTGCCAGCAGTTTAGGACAGCGCTATGGCTACACCTTC. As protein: CASSLGQRYGYTF.

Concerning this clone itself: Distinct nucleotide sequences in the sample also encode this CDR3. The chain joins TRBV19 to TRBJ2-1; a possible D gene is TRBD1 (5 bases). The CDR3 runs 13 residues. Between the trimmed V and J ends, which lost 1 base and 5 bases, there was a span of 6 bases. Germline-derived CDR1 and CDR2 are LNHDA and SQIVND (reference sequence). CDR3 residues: CASSIGQNNEQFF. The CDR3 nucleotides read TGTGCCAGTAGTATAGGACAGAACAATGAGCAGTTCTTC. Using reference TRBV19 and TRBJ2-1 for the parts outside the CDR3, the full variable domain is DGGITQSPKYLFRKEGQNVTLSCEQNLNHDAMYWYRQDPGQGLRLIYYSQIVNDFQKGDIAEGYSVSREKKESFPLTVTSAQKNPTAFYLCASSIGQNNEQFFGPGTRLTVL.

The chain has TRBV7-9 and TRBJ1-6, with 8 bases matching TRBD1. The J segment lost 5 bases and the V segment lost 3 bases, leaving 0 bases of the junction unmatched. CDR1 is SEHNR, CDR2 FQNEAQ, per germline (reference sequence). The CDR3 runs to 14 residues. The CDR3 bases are TGTGCCAGCAGCTTGACAGGGGATAATTCACCCCTCCACTTT. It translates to CASSLTGDNSPLHF.

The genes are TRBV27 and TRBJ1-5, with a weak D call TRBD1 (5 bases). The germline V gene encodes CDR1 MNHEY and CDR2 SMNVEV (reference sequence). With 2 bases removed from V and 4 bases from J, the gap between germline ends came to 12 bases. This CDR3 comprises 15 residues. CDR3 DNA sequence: TGTGCCAGCAGTTTAACAGGCGGAGAGAATCAGCCCCAGCATTTT. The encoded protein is CASSLTGGENQPQHF.

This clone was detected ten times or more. The CDR3 loop is CASSALTGAPSGKEKLFF. CDR3 nucleotides: TGTGCCAGCAGTGCCCTGACAGGGGCACCATCGGGGAAAGAAAAACTGTTTTTT. The rearrangement links TRBV27 to TRBJ1-4; 8 bases fit TRBD1. Germline V gene data show CDR1 as MNHEY and CDR2 as SMNVEV (reference sequence). V was clipped by 5 bases and J by 8 bases; unmatched bases: 19. The CDR3 has 18 amino acids.

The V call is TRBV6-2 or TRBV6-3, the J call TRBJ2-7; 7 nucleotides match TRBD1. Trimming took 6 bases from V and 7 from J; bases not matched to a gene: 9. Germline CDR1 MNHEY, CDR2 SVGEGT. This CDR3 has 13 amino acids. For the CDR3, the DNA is TGTGCCAGCAGCCGGACAGGTCTGAGGGAGCAGTACTTC. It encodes CASSRTGLREQYF.

CDR3 in amino acids: CASSLGRGEAEQFF. The CDR3 nucleotides are TGTGCCAGCAGCTTAGGACGGGGGGAGGCTGAGCAGTTCTTC. The J gene is TRBJ2-1, the V gene TRBV7-2; 7 bases agree with TRBD2. CDR1 is SGHTA, CDR2 FQGNSA, per germline. Trimming removed 1 base from V and 9 bases from J; junction bases left unmatched: 6. CDR3 length: 14 residues.

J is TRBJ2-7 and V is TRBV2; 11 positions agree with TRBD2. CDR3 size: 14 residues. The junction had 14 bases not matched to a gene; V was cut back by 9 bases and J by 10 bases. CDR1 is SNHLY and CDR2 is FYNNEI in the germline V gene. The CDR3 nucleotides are TGTGCCAGTCGGTTGAGGGCTAGCGGGGGGCACCAGTACTTC. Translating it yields CASRLRASGGHQYF.

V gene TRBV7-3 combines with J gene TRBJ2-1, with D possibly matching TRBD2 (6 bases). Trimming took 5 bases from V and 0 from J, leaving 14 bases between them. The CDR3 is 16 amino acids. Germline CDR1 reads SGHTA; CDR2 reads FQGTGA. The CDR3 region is CASSLQPGVSYNEQFF. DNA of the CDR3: TGTGCCAGCAGCCTACAACCGGGGGTCTCCTACAATGAGCAGTTCTTC. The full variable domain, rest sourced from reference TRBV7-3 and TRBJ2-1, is GAGVSQTPSNKVTEKGKYVELRCDPISGHTALYWYRQSLGQGPEFLIYFQGTGAADDSGLPNDRFFAVRPEGSVSTLKIQRTERGDSAVYLCASSLQPGVSYNEQFFGPGTRLTVL.

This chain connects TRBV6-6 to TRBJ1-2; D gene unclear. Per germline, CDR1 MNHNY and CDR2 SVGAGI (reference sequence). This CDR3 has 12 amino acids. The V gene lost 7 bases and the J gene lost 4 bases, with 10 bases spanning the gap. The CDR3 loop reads CASIWPPYGYTF. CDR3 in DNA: TGTGCCAGCATTTGGCCTCCCTATGGCTACACCTTC.

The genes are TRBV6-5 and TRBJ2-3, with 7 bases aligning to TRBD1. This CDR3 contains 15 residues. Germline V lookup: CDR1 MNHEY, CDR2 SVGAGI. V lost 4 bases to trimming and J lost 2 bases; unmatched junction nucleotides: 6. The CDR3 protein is CASSSRGQPTDTQYF. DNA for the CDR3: TGTGCCAGCAGTTCCCGGGGACAGCCCACAGATACGCAGTATTTT.

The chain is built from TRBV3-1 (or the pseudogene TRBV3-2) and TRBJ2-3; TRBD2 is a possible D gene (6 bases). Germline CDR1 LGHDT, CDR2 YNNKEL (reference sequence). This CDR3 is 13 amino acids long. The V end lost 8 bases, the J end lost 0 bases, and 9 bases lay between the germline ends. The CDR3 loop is CASHRGSTDTQYF. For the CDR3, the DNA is TGTGCCAGCCACCGGGGGAGCACAGATACGCAGTATTTT.